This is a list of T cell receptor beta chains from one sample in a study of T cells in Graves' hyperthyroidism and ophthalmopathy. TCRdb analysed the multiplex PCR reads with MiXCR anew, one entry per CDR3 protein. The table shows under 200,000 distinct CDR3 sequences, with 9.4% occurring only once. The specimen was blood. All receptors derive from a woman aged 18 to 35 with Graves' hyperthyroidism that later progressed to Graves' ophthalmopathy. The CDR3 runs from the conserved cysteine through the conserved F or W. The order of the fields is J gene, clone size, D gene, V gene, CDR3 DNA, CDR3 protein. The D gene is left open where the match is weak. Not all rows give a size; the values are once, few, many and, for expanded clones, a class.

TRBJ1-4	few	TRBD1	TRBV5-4	TGTGCCAGCAGCCTCCAGGGGCAGGGGGATGAAAAACTGTTTTTT	CASSLQGQGDEKLFF
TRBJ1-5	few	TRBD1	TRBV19	TGTGCCACTTCACAGGGGGTGAGCAATCAGCCCCAGCATTTT	CATSQGVSNQPQHF
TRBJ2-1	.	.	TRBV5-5	TGTGCCAGCAGCTTGGAGTCTAGCTTTTACAATGAGCAGTTCTTC	CASSLESSFYNEQFF
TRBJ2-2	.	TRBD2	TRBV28	TGTGCCAGCAGTTCACCGGGACTAGCGGCGAACACCGGGGAGCTGTTTTTT	CASSSPGLAANTGELFF
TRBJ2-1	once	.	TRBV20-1	TGCAGTGCTAGAGAAGGCGCAGGGAATGAGCAGTTCTTC	CSAREGAGNEQFF
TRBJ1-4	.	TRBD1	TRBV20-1	TGCAGTGCTAGAGAGGGACAGGGTTATGAAAAACTGTTTTTT	CSAREGQGYEKLFF
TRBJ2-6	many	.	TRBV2	TGTGCCAGCAGTACTACTGGGGCCAACGTCCTGACTTTC	CASSTTGANVLTF
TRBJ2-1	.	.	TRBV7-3	TGTGCCAGCAGCTTAAACGGGGGCCACTACAATGAGCAGTTCTTC	CASSLNGGHYNEQFF
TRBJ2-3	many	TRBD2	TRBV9	TGTGCCAGCAGCCCACTAGCGGGGTCCACAGATACGCAGTATTTT	CASSPLAGSTDTQYF
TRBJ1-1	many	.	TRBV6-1	TGTGCCAGCCACTTCAGAAAGGGGGGGGGAACTGAAGCTTTCTTT	CASHFRKGGGTEAFF
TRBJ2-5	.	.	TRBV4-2	TGTGCCAGCAGCCCCAACGGTGGCGGGATGGGAGAGACCCAGTACTTC	CASSPNGGGMGETQYF
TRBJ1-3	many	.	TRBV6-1	TGTGCCAGCAGCAAAGGGGTATCTGGAAACACCATATATTTT	CASSKGVSGNTIYF
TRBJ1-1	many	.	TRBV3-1	TGTGCCAGCAGCGTCGGGAGCAACACTGAAGCTTTCTTT	CASSVGSNTEAFF
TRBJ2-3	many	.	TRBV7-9	TGTGCCAGCAGCTTTGGCGGAGGGCACACAGATACGCAGTATTTT	CASSFGGGHTDTQYF
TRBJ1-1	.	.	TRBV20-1	TGCAGTGCTAGAGGAATACAGTTGAACACTGAAGCTTTCTTT	CSARGIQLNTEAFF
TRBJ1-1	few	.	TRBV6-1	TGTGCCAGCAGTGTAAACCGGGACTCTGAAGCTTTCTTT	CASSVNRDSEAFF
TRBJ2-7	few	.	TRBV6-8	TGTGCCAGCAGTTGGGTGCCGACCTACGAGCAGTACTTC	CASSWVPTYEQYF
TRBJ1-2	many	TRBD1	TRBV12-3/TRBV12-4	TGTGCCAGCAGTTTATGGGACAGCATCTATGGCTACACCTTC	CASSLWDSIYGYTF
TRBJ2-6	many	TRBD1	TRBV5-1	TGCGCCAGCAGCTTACCACCGGGACAGGGGGCGCGTGGGGCCAACGTCCTGACTTTC	CASSLPPGQGARGANVLTF
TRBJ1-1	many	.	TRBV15	TGTGCCACCAGCAGAGCGGGACACCAGAACACTGAAGCTTTCTTT	CATSRAGHQNTEAFF
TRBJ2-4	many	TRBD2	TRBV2	TGTGCCAGCTCAACCGGGACTAGCGGGACGGCCAAAAACATTCAGTACTTC	CASSTGTSGTAKNIQYF
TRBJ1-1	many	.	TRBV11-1	TGTGCCAGCAGACGACTCCCACCCACTGAAGCTTTCTTT	CASRRLPPTEAFF
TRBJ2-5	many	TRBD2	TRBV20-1	TGCAGTGCTCGAGGAGCGCGGGAGGGGGCTGGGGAGACCCAGTACTTC	CSARGAREGAGETQYF
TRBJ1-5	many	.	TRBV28	TGTGCCAGCAGTAACGGGGGGACCAATCAGCCCCAGCATTTT	CASSNGGTNQPQHF
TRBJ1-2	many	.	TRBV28	TGTGCCAGCAGTCCCTCCGGACGGAACTATGGCTACACCTTC	CASSPSGRNYGYTF
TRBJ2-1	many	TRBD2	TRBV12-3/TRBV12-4	TGTGCCAGCAGTCCAGCGGGAGGGACCTACAATGAGCAGTTCTTC	CASSPAGGTYNEQFF
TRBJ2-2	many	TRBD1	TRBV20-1	TGCAGTGCCCCGGACAGGGCCGAGGAGCTGTTTTTT	CSAPDRAEELFF
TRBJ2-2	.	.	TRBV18	TGTGCCAGCTCACCACCGGGGGGAGCCCACTCTGGAGTCGGGGAGCTGTTTTTT	CASSPPGGAHSGVGELFF
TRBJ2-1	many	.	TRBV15	TGTGCCACCAGCAGACCTGGCAGGACCCAAGATAATGAGCAGTTCTTC	CATSRPGRTQDNEQFF
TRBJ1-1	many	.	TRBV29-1	TGCAGCGTGGAGGGACAATCCATGAACACTGAAGCTTTCTTT	CSVEGQSMNTEAFF
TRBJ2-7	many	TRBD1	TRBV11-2	TGTGCCAGCAGCACCGGGACAGGGGGTTTCTACGAGCAGTACTTC	CASSTGTGGFYEQYF
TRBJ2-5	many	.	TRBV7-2	TGTGCCAGCAGCTTAGGCAGGGGTGGAGAGACCCAGTACTTC	CASSLGRGGETQYF
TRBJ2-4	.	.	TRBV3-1	TGTGCCAGCAGCCAAGAGAGAGGAAGCAGGGCCAAAAACATTCAGTACTTC	CASSQERGSRAKNIQYF
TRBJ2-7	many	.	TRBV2	TGTGCCAGCAGTGGTTTCCACGAGCAGTACTTC	CASSGFHEQYF
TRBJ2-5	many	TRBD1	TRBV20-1	TGCAGTGCTAGAATAGGGACAGGGGAAGGGGAGACCCAGTACTTC	CSARIGTGEGETQYF
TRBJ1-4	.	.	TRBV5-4	TGTGCCAGCAGCTTCTGGGGTAATGAAAAACTGTTTTTT	CASSFWGNEKLFF
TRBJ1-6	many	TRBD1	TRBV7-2	TGTGCCAGCAGCCTCGGACAGGGTGGCAGGTCACCCCTCCACTTT	CASSLGQGGRSPLHF
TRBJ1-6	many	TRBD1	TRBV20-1	TGCAGTGCTGCCCCACCCGGGACAGAGAATTCACCCCTCCACTTT	CSAAPPGTENSPLHF
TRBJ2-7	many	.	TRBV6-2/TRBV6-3	TGTGCCAGCAGTTACCCCACGACCTACGAGCAGTACTTC	CASSYPTTYEQYF
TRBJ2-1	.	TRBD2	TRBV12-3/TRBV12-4	TGTGCCAGCAGTCCAGGACTAGCGGGGTATCTCAATGAGCAGTTCTTC	CASSPGLAGYLNEQFF
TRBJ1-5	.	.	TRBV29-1	TGCAGCGTTCAATTGACAGCGGATAGCAATCAGCCCCAGCATTTT	CSVQLTADSNQPQHF
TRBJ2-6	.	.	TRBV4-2	TGTGCCAGCAGCCAAGATGGCACAGCTGGGGCCAACGTCCTGACTTTC	CASSQDGTAGANVLTF
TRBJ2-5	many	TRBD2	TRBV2	TGTGCCAGCAGTGTTCTCTTGCTAGCGGGAGAGACCCAGTACTTC	CASSVLLLAGETQYF